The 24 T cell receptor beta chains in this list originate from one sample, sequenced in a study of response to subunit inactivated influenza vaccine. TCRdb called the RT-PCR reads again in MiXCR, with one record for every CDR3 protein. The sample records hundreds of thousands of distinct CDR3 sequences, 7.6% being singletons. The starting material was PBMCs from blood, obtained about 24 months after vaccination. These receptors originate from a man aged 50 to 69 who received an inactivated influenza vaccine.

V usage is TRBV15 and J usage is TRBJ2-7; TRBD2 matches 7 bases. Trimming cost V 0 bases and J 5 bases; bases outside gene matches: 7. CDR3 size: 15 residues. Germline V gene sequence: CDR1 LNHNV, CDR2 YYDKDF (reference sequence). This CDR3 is CATSRDPAGLHEQYF. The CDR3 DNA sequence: TGTGCCACCAGCAGAGATCCAGCGGGGCTCCACGAGCAGTACTTC.

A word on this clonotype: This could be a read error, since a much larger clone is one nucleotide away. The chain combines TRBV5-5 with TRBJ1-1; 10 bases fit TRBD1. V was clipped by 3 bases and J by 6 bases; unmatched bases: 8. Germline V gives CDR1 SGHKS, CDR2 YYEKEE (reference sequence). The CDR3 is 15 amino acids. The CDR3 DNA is TGTGCCAGCAGCTCACGGGAGACAGGGGGCTCTGAAGCTTTCTTT. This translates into CASSSRETGGSEAFF.

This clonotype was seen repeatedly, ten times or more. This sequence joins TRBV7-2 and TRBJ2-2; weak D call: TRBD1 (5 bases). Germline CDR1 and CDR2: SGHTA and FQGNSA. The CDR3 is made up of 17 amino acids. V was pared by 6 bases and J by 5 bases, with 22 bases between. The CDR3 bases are TGTGCCAGCAGTCCCTTCGACAGCCATACTCTTACCGGGGAGCTGTTTTTT. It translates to CASSPFDSHTLTGELFF.

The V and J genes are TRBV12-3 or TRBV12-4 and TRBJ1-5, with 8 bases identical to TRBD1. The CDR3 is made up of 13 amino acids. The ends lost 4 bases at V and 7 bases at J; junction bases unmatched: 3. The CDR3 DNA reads TGTGCCAGCAGTTGGACAGGGTTGCAGCCCCAGCATTTT. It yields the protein CASSWTGLQPQHF.

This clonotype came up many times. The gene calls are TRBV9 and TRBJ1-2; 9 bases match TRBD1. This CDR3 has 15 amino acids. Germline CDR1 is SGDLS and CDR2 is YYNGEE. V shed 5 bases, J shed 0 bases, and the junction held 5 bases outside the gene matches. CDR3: CASRTGGAPNYGYTF. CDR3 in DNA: TGTGCCAGCAGAACAGGGGGCGCCCCTAACTATGGCTACACCTTC. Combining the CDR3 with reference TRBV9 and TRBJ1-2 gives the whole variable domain DSGVTQTPKHLITATGQRVTLRCSPRSGDLSVYWYQQSLDQGLQFLIQYYNGEERAKGNILERFSAQQFPDLHSELNLSSLELGDSALYFCASRTGGAPNYGYTFGSGTRLTVV.

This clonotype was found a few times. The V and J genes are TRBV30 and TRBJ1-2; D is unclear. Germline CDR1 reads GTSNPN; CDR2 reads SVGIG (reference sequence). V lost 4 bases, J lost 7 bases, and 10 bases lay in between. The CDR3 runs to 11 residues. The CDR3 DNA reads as TGTGCCTGGACCCGGACCTTTGGCTACACCTTC. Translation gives CAWTRTFGYTF.

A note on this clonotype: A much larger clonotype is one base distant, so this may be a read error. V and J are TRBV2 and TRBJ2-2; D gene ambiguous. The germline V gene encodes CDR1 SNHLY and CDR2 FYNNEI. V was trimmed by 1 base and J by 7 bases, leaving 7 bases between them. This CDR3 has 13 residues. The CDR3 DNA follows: TGTGCCAGCAGTGAAGGTTTTGACGGGGAGCTGTTTTTT. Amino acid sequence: CASSEGFDGELFF.

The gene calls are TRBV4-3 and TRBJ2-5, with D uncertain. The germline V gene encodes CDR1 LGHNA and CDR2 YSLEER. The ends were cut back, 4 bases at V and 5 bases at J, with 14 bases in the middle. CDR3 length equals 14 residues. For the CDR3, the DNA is TGCGCCAGCAGCCCCCGGTCCTTTGGGGAGACCCAGTACTTC. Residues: CASSPRSFGETQYF.

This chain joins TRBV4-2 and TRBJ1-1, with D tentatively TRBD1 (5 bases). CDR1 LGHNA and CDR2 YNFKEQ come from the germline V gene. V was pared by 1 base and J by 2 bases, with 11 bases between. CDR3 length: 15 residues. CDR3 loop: CASSQGGTDNTEAFF. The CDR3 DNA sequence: TGTGCCAGCAGCCAAGGAGGGACGGATAACACTGAAGCTTTCTTT.

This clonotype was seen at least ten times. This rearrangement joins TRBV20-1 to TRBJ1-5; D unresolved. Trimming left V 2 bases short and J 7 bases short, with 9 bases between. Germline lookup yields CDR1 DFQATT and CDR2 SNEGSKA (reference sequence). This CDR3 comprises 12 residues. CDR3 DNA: TGCAGTGCTAGATTGGGGAACCAGCCCCAGCATTTT. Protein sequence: CSARLGNQPQHF.

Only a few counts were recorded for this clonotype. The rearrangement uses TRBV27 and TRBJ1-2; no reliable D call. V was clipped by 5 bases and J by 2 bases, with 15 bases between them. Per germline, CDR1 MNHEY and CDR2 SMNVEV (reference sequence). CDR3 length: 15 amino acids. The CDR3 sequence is CASSPYLGTNYGYTF. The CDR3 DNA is TGTGCCAGCAGTCCCTACTTGGGAACCAACTATGGCTACACCTTC.

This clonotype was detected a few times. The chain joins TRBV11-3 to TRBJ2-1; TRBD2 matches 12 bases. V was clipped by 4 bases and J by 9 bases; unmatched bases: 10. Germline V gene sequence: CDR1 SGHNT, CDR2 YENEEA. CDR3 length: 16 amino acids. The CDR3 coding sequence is TGTGCCAGCAGCTCTAGCGGGAGGGCCTCTTACTTTGAGCAGTTCTTC. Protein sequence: CASSSSGRASYFEQFF.

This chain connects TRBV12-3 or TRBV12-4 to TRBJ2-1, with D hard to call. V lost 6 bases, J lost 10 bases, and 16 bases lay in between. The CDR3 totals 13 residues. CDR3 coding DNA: TGTGCCAGCAGCTTTCTCGGGTGGGTCGAGCAGTTCTTC. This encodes CASSFLGWVEQFF.

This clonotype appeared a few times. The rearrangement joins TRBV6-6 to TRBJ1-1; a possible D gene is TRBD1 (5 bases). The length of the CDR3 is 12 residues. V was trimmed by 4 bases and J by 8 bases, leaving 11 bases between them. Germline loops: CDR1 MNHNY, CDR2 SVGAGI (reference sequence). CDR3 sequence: CASSWGGVEAFF. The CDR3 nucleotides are TGTGCCAGCAGTTGGGGGGGAGTGGAAGCTTTCTTT.

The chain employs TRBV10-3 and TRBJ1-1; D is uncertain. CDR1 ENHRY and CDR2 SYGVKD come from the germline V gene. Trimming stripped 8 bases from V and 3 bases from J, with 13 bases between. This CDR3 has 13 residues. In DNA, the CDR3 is TGTGCCATCGGTGTCGGTCAGGACACTGAAGCTTTCTTT. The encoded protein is CAIGVGQDTEAFF.

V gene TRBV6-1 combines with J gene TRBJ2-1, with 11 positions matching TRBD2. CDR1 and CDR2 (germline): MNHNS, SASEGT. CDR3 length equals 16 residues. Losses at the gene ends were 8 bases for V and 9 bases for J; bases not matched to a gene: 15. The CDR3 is CASGGGTSGALGEQFF. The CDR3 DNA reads TGTGCCAGCGGTGGGGGGACTAGCGGCGCCTTGGGTGAGCAGTTCTTC.

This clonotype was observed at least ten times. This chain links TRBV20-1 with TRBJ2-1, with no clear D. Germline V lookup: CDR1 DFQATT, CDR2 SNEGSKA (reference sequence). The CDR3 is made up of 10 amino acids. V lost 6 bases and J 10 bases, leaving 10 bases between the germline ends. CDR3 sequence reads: CSAGVGEQFF. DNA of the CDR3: TGCAGTGCCGGCGTCGGGGAGCAGTTCTTC.

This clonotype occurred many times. In DNA form, the CDR3 reads TGTGCCAGTGGGACAGGGCGTGTTAAGAACACTGAAGCTTTCTTT. This translates into CASGTGRVKNTEAFF. V and J are TRBV28 and TRBJ1-1; 9 nucleotides agree with TRBD1. CDR3 length equals 15 residues. The germline gives CDR1 MDHEN, CDR2 SYDVKM. J lost 1 base, V lost 9 bases, and 9 bases had no gene match.

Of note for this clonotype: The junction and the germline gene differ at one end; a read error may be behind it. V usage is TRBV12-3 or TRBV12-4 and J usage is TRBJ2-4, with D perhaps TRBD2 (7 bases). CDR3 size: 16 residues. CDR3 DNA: TGTGCCAGCAGTTTGGGGGGGGCTTTTTCCAAAAACATTCAGTACTTT. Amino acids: CASSLGGAFSKNIQYF.

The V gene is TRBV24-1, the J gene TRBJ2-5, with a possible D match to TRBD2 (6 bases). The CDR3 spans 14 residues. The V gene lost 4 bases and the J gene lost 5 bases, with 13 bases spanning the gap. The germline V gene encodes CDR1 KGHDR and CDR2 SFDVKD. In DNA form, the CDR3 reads TGTGCCACCAGTGACCCTGGAGGGGTGGAGACCCAGTACTTC. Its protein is CATSDPGGVETQYF.

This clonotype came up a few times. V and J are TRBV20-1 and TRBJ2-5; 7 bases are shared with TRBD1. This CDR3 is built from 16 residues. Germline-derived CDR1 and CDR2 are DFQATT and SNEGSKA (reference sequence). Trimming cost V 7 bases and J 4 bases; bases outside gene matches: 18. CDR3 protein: CSVDSQMRQGVETQYF. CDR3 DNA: TGCAGTGTAGACTCCCAAATGAGGCAGGGGGTAGAGACCCAGTACTTC.

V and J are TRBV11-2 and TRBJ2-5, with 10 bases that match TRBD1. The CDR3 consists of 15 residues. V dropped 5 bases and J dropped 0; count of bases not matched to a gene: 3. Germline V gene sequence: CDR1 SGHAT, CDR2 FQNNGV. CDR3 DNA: TGTGCCAGCAGCGAGGGACAGGGGTACCAAGAGACCCAGTACTTC. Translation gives CASSEGQGYQETQYF.

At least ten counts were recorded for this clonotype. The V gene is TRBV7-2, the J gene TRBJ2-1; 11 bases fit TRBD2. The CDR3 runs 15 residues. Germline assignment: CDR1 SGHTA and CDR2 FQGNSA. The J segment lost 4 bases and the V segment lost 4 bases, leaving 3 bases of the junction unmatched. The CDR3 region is CASSSSSGRYNEQFF. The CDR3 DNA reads TGTGCCAGCAGCTCTTCTAGCGGGAGGTACAATGAGCAGTTCTTC.

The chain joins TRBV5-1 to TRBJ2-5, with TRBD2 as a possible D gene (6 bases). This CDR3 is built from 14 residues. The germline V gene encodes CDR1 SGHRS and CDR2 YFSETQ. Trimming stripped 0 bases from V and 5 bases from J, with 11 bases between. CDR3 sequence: CASSLARAGETQYF. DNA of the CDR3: TGCGCCAGCAGCTTGGCCAGGGCGGGGGAGACCCAGTACTTC. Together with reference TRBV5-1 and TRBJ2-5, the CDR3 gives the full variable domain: KAGVTQTPRYLIKTRGQQVTLSCSPISGHRSVSWYQQTPGQGLQFLFEYFSETQRNKGNFPGRFSGRQFSNSRSEMNVSTLELGDSALYLCASSLARAGETQYFGPGTRLLVL.